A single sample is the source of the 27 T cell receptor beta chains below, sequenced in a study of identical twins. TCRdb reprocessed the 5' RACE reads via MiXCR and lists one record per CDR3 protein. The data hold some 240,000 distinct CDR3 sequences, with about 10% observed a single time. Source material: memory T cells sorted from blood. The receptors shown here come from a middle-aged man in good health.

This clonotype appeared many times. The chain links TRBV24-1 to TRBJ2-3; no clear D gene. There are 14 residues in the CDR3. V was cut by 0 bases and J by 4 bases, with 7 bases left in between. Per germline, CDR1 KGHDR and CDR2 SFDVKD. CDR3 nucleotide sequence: TGTGCCACCAGTGATTTGAAGGGTCCAGATACGCAGTATTTT. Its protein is CATSDLKGPDTQYF.

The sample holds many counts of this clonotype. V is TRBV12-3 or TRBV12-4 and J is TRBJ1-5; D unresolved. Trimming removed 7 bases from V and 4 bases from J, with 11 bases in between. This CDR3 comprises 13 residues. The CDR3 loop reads CASKDQPNQPQHF. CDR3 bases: TGTGCCAGCAAGGACCAGCCAAATCAGCCCCAGCATTTT.

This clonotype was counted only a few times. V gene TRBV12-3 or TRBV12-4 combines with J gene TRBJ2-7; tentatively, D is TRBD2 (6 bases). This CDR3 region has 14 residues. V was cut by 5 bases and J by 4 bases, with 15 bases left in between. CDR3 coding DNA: TGTGCCAGCAGTGACCCGGCAGGGAGGTACGAGCAGTACTTC. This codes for CASSDPAGRYEQYF.

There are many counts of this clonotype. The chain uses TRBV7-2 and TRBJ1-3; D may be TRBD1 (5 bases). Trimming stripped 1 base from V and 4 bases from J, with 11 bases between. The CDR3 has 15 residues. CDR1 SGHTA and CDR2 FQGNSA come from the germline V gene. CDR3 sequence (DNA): TGTGCCAGCAGCTTAGAAACCGGGGCCGGAAACACCATATATTTT. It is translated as CASSLETGAGNTIYF.

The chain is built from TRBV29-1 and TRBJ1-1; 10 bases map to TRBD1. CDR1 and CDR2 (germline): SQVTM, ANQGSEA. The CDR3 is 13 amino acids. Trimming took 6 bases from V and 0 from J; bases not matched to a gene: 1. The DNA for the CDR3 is TGCAGCGTGACAGGGGGCATGAACACTGAAGCTTTCTTT. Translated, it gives CSVTGGMNTEAFF.

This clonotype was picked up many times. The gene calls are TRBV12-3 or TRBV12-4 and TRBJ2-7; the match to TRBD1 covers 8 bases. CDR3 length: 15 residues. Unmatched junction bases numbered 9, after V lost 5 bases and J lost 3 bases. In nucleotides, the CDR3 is TGTGCCAGCAGTATCCGCGGGACAGGCCGCTACGAGCAGTACTTC. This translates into CASSIRGTGRYEQYF.

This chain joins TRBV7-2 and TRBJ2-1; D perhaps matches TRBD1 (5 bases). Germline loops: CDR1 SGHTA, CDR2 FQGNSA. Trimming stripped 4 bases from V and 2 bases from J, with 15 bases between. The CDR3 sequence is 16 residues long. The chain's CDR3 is CASSSALGPPYNEQFF. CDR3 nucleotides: TGTGCCAGCAGCTCCGCACTGGGGCCCCCCTACAATGAGCAGTTCTTC.

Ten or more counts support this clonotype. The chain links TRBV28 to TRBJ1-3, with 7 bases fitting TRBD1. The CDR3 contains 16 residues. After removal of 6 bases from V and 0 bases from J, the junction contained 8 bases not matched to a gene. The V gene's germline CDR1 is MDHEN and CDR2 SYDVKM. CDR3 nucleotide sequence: TGTGCCAGCAGGAGCCCCACAGGGGCCTCTGGAAACACCATATATTTT. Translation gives CASRSPTGASGNTIYF.

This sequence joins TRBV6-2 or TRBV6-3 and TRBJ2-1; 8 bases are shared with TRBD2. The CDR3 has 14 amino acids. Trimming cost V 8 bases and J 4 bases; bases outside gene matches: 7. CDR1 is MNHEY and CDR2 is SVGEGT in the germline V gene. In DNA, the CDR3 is TGTGCCAGCGGGCGGGGGGCCCTATACAATGAGCAGTTCTTC. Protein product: CASGRGALYNEQFF.

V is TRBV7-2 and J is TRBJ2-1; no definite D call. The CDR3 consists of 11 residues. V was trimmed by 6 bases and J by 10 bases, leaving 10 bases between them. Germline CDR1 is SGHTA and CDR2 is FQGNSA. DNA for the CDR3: TGTGCCAGCAGACGAAGCTGGGAGCAGTTCTTC. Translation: CASRRSWEQFF.

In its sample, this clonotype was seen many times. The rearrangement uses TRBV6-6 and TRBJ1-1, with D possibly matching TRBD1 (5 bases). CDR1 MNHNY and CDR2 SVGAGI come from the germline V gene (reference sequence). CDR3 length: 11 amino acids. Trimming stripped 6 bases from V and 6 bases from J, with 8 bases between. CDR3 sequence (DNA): TGTGCCAGCAGGAAGACAGCTGAAGCTTTCTTT. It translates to CASRKTAEAFF.

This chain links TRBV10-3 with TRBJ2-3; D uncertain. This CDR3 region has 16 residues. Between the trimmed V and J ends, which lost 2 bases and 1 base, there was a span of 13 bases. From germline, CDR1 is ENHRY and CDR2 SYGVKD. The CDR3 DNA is TGTGCCATCAGTGAGCCCCTCGGTTTGGGCACAGATACGCAGTATTTT. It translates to CAISEPLGLGTDTQYF.

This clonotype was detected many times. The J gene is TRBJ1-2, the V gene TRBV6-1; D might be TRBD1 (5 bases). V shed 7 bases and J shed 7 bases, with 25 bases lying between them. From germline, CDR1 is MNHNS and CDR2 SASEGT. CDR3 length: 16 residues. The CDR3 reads CASIGRASTETFGYTF. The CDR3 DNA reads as TGTGCCAGCATCGGGAGGGCGTCGACAGAGACTTTTGGCTACACCTTC.

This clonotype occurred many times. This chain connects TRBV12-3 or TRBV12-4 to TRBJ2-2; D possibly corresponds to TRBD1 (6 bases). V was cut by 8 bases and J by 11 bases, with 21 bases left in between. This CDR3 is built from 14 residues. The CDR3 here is CASGTHLLGTELFF. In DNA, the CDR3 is TGTGCCAGCGGGACCCATCTCCTCGGGACAGAGCTGTTTTTT.

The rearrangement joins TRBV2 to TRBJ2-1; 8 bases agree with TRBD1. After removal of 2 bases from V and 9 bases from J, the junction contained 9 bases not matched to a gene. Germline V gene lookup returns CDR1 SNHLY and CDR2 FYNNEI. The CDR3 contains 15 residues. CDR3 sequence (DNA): TGTGCCAGCAGTGAAATGGACAGGGCCAAATTTGAGCAGTTCTTC. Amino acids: CASSEMDRAKFEQFF.

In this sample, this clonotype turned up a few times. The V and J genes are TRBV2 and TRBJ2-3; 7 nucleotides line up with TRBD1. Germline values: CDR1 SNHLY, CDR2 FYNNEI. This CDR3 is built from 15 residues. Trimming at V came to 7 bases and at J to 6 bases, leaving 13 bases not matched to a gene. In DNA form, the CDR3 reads TGTGCCAGCACGGTTTCAGGGGGTGAGGGGGATACGCAGTATTTT. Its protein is CASTVSGGEGDTQYF.

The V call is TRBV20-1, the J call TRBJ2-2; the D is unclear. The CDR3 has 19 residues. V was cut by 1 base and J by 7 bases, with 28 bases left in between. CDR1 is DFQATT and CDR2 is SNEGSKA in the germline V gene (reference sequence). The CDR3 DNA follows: TGCAGTGCTAGAGCGCCCTCCGGGCTCAGAGGCTCACCCGTCGGGGAGCTGTTTTTT. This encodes CSARAPSGLRGSPVGELFF.

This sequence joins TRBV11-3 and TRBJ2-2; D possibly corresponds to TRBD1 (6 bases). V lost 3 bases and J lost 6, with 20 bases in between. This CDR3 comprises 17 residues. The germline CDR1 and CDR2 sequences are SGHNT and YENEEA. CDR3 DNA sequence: TGTGCCAGCAGCTTCGCTTTCAGTGGGGGCGCATCCGGGGAGCTGTTTTTT. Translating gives CASSFAFSGGASGELFF.

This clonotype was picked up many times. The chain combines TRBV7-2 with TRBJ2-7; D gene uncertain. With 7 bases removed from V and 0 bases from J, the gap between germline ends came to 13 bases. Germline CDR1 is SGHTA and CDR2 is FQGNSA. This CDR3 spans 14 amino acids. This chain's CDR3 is CASTISHFSYEQYF. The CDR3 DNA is TGTGCCAGCACCATTTCCCATTTCTCCTACGAGCAGTACTTC.

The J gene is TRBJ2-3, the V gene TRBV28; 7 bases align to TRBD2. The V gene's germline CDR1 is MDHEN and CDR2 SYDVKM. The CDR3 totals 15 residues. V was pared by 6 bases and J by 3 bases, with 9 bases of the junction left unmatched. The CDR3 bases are TGTGCCAGCAGCGCTATCGGGGAGGGAACAGATACGCAGTATTTT. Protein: CASSAIGEGTDTQYF.

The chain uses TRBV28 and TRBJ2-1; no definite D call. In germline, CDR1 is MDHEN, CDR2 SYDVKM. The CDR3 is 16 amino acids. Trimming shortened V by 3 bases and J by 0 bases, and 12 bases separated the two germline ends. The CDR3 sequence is CASSLLLRSSYNEQFF. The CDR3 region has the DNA TGTGCCAGCAGTTTGCTACTTCGCAGCTCCTACAATGAGCAGTTCTTC. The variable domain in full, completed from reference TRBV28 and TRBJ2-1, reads DVKVTQSSRYLVKRTGEKVFLECVQDMDHENMFWYRQDPGLGLRLIYFSYDVKMKEKGDIPEGYSVSREKKERFSLILESASTNQTSMYLCASSLLLRSSYNEQFFGPGTRLTVL.

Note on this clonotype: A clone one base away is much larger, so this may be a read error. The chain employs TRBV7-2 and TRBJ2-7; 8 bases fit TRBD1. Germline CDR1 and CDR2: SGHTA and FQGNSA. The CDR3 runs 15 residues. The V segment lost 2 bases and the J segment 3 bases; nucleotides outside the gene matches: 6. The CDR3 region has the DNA TGTGCCAGCAGCTTAAATAGACAGGGGATCTACGAGCAGTACTTC. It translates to CASSLNRQGIYEQYF.

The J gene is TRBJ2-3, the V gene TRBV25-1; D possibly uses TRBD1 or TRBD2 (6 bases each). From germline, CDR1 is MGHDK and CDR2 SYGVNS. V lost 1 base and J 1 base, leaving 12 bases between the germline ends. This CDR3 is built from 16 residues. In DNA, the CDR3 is TGTGCCAGCAGTGAATGGGGGGCGCGGGGCACAGATACGCAGTATTTT. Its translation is CASSEWGARGTDTQYF.

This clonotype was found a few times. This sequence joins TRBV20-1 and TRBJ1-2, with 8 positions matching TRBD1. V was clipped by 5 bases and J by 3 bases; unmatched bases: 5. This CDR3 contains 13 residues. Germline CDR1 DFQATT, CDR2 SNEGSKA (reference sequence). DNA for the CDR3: TGCAGTGCTTCCCAGGGGGCAGACTATGGCTACACCTTC. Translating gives CSASQGADYGYTF.

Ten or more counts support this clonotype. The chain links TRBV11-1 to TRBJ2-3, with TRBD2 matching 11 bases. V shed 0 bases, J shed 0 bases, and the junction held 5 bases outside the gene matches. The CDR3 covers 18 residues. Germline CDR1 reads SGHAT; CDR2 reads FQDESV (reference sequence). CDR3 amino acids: CASSLAALAGGSTDTQYF. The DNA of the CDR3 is TGTGCCAGCAGCTTAGCTGCTCTAGCGGGAGGCAGCACAGATACGCAGTATTTT.

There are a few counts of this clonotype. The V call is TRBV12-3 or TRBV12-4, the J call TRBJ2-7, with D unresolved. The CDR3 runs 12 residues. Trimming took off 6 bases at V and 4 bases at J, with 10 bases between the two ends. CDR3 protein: CASSPETYEQYF. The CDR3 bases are TGTGCCAGCAGCCCGGAGACGTACGAGCAGTACTTC.

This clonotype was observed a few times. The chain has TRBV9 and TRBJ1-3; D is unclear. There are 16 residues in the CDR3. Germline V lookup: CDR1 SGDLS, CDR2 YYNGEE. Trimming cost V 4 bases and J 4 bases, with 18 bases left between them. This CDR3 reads CASSPGPLLAGNTIYF. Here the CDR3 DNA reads TGTGCCAGCAGCCCTGGACCGCTTCTGGCGGGAAACACCATATATTTT.